Given below is one T cell receptor (beta chain) in context. This sample is part of a study of shared clonotypes between healthy human individuals. The data were produced by immunoSEQ multiplex PCR, yet TCRdb's version contains in-frame clones alone and is incomplete. There are about 1.5 million clones in the sample; 95% to 99% occur only once, and roughly 0.4% lies in the top ten. CDR3 length: 15 residues. CDR1 is MNHNY and CDR2 is SVGAGI in the germline V gene (reference sequence). After removal of 5 bases from V and 0 bases from J, the junction contained 5 bases not matched to a gene. The chain links TRBV6-6 to TRBJ2-3; 7 bases align to TRBD1. The source material was naive CD4+ T cells sorted from blood. Subset in this sample: CD45RA+ positively selected. The sequence was collected from a man younger than 40 in good health. The CDR3 protein is CASSRQGGSTDTQYF. The DNA for the CDR3 is TGTGCCAGCAGTAGACAGGGCGGGAGCACAGATACGCAGTATTTT.